A selection of T cell receptor beta chains follows, all from one sample in a study of cytomegalovirus exposure and HLA in healthy donors. Clones were sequenced by immunoSEQ multiplex PCR, and TCRdb holds only the in-frame ones, with some missing. In the table there are about 130,000 clones, over 80% of which are singletons. Sequencing input: PBMCs. These receptors originate from a man between 18 and 29 years old in good health and CMV-seropositive. Each CDR3 is given with its conserved first and last residue. The order of the fields is J gene, D gene, clone size, V gene, CDR3 DNA, CDR3 protein. A D gene is named only where the DNA matches it firmly. The size of a clone is reported for some rows only, either as once, few or many, or as a class for expanded clones.

TRBJ2-3 | . | . | TRBV4-1 | TGCGCCAGCAGCCCCTTAGCCAGGACAGTGGAGGTGGGCACAGATACGCAGTATTTT | CASSPLARTVEVGTDTQYF
TRBJ2-1 | . | . | TRBV14 | TGTGCCAGCAGCCCCACAGTGGTATCTTTTGATGAGCAGTTCTTC | CASSPTVVSFDEQFF
TRBJ2-5 | TRBD1 | . | TRBV6-4 | TGTGCCAGCAGTCTCACCGGGACAGCACAAGAGACCCAGTACTTC | CASSLTGTAQETQYF
TRBJ2-7 | . | few | TRBV7-5 | TGTGCCAGAAGCCCTGACAGGTACTCCTACGAGCAGTACTTC | CARSPDRYSYEQYF
TRBJ1-4 | . | . | TRBV19 | TGTGCCAGTAGTATCTTCCAGCAGGGAACTAATGAAAAACTGTTTTTT | CASSIFQQGTNEKLFF
TRBJ1-2 | TRBD1 | . | TRBV11-2 | TGTGCCAGCAGGCCGCTCGGACAGGGACTTGGCTACACCTTC | CASRPLGQGLGYTF
TRBJ2-7 | . | . | TRBV4-1 | TGCGCCAGCAGCCACGCCAGGGGCTCGGACTACGAGCAGTACTTC | CASSHARGSDYEQYF
TRBJ2-5 | . | . | TRBV30 | TGTGCCTCCCGATGGTCGGGGTTGGAGACCCAGTACTTC | CASRWSGLETQYF
TRBJ2-3 | TRBD2 | once | TRBV7-9 | TGTGCCAGCAGCGGGGGACTAGGTTGGTATTTT | CASSGGLGWYF
TRBJ2-2 | . | . | TRBV29-1 | TGCAGCGGCCAGTTTACCGGGGAGCTGTTTTTT | CSGQFTGELFF
TRBJ1-5 | . | . | TRBV19 | TGTGCCAGTAGTATAGACCGTCAGGGTTATCAGCCCCAGCATTTT | CASSIDRQGYQPQHF
TRBJ1-1 | . | few | TRBV5-1 | TGCGCCAGCAGCCACCCGACAGCGAACACTGAAGCTTTCTTT | CASSHPTANTEAFF
TRBJ2-1 | . | . | TRBV11-3 | TGTGCCAGCAGCTCAGAGGGGGGGAAGGAGCAGTTCTTC | CASSSEGGKEQFF
TRBJ1-1 | . | . | TRBV18 | TGTGCCAGCTCCCGTTCCGACACTGAAGCTTTCTTT | CASSRSDTEAFF
TRBJ1-1 | . | few | TRBV5-1 | TGCGCCAGCAGCTCCTCCGGGGGGGCCTCGAACACTGAAGCTTTCTTT | CASSSSGGASNTEAFF
TRBJ2-3 | TRBD2 | . | TRBV5-1 | TGCGCCAGCAGCTTATCGACTAGCGGGGTCACAGATACGCAGTATTTT | CASSLSTSGVTDTQYF
TRBJ1-1 | . | few | TRBV11-2 | TGTGCCAGCAGCCTAGGGACAAACACTGAAGCTTTCTTT | CASSLGTNTEAFF
TRBJ1-6 | TRBD1 | . | TRBV7-9 | TGTGCCAGCAGCCCGGACAGGAATTATAATTCACCCCTCCACTTT | CASSPDRNYNSPLHF
TRBJ2-3 | TRBD2 | . | TRBV11-2 | TGTGCCAGCAGCCTCCTCACTAGCGGGGGGGCGAGGACGCAGTATTTT | CASSLLTSGGARTQYF
TRBJ2-5 | . | . | TRBV12-2 | TGTGCAAGTCGCTCCCCGGGACTAGCGGGGGGAGGCGAGACCCAGTACTTC | CASRSPGLAGGGETQYF
TRBJ2-3 | TRBD2 | . | TRBV4-1 | TGCGCCAGCAGCCAAGGGTGGGCCGGGGGGAACACAGATACGCAGTATTTT | CASSQGWAGGNTDTQYF
TRBJ1-2 | . | . | TRBV11-2 | TGTGCCAGCAGCTTAGAAGTAAAGGAGGGGATCACCCGTAGGCTCTATGGCTACACCTTC | CASSLEVKEGITRRLYGYTF